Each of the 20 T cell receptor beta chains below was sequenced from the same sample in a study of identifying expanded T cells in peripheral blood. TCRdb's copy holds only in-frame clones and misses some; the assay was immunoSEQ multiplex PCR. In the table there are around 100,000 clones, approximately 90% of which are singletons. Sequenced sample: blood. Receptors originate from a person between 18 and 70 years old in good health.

The CDR3 DNA is TGCGCCAGCAGCTTACAGGGAGGAATGGACTATGGCTACACCTTC. Translating gives CASSLQGGMDYGYTF. The rearrangement joins TRBV5-1 to TRBJ1-2; D possibly corresponds to TRBD1 (6 bases). The length of the CDR3 is 15 residues. V lost 2 bases, J lost 3 bases, and 14 bases lay in between. Per the germline V gene, CDR1 is SGHRS and CDR2 is YFSETQ.

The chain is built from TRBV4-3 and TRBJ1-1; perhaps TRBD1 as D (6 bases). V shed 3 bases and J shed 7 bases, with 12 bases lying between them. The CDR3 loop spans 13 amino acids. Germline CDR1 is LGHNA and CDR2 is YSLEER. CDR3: CASSQVDSVEAFF. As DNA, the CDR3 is TGCGCCAGCAGCCAGGTGGACAGCGTTGAAGCTTTCTTT.

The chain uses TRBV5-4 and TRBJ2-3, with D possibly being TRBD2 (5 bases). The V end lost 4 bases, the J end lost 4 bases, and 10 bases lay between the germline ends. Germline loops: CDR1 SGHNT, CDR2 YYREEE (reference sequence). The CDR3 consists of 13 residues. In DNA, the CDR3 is TGTGCCAGCAGCGTTGTCGGGGCAGATACGCAGTATTTT. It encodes CASSVVGADTQYF.

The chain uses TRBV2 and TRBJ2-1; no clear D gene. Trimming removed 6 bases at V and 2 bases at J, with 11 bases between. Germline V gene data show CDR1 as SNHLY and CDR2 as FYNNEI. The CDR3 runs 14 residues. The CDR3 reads CASSIPPTYNEQFF. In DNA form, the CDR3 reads TGTGCCAGCAGCATACCCCCAACCTACAATGAGCAGTTCTTC.

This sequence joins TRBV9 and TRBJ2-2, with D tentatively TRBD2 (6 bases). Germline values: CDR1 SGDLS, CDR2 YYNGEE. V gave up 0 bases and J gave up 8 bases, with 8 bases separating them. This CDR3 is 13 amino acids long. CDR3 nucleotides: TGTGCCAGCAGCGTAGCGGGACTGGGGGAGCTGTTTTTT. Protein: CASSVAGLGELFF. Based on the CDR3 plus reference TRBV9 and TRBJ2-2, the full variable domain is DSGVTQTPKHLITATGQRVTLRCSPRSGDLSVYWYQQSLDQGLQFLIQYYNGEERAKGNILERFSAQQFPDLHSELNLSSLELGDSALYFCASSVAGLGELFFGEGSRLTVL.

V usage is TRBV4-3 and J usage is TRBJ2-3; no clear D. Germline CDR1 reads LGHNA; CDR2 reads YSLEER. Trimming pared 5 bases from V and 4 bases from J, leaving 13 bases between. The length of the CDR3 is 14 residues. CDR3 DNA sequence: TGCGCCAGCAGCTCACAGACAAGGCCAGATACGCAGTATTTT. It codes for CASSSQTRPDTQYF.

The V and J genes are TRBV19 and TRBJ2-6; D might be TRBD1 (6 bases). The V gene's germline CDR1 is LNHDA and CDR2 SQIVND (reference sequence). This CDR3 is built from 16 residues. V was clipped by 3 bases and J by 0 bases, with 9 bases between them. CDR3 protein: CASSITGNSGANVLTF. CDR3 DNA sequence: TGTGCCAGTAGTATCACAGGGAACTCTGGGGCCAACGTCCTGACTTTC.

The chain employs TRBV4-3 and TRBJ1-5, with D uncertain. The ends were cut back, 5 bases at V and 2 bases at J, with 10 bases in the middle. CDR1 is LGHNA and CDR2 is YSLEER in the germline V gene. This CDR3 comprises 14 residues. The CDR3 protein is CASSEIPGNQPQHF. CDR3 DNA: TGCGCCAGCAGCGAAATTCCGGGCAATCAGCCCCAGCATTTT.

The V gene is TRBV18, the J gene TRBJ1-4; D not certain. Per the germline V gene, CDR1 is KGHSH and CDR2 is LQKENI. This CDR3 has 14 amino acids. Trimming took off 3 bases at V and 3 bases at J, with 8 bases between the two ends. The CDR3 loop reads CASSPTASNEKLFF. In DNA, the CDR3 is TGTGCCAGCTCACCGACGGCCTCTAATGAAAAACTGTTTTTT. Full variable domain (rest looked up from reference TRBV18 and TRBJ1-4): NAGVMQNPRHLVRRRGQEARLRCSPMKGHSHVYWYRQLPEEGLKFMVYLQKENIIDESGMPKERFSAEFPKEGPSILRIQQVVRGDSAAYFCASSPTASNEKLFFGSGTQLSVL.

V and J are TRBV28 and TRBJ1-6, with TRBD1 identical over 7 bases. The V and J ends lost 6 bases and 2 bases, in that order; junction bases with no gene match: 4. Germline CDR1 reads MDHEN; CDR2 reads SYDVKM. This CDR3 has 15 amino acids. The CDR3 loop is CASRLTGPYNSPLHF. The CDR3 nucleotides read TGTGCCAGCAGATTGACAGGGCCCTATAATTCACCCCTCCACTTT.

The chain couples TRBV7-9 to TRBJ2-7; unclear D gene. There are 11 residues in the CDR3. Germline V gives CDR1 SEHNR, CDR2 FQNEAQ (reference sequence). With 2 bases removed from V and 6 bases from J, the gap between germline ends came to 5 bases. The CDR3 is CASSLSGEQYF. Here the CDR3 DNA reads TGTGCCAGCAGCTTATCGGGCGAGCAGTACTTC.

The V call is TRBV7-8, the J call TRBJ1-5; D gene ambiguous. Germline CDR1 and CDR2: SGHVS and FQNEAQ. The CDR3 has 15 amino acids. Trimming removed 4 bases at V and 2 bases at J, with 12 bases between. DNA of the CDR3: TGTGCCAGCAGCTCCAAGGTGGTTGGCAATCAGCCCCAGCATTTT. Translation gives CASSSKVVGNQPQHF.

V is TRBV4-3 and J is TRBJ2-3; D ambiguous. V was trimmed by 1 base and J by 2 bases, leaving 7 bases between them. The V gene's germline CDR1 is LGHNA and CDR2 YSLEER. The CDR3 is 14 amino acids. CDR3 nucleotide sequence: TGCGCCAGCAGCCAAGTGATGACCACAGATACGCAGTATTTT. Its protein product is CASSQVMTTDTQYF.

CDR3 protein: CAWSRRDREDEKLFF. In DNA form, the CDR3 reads TGTGCCTGGAGTCGGAGGGACAGGGAAGATGAAAAACTGTTTTTT. This chain joins TRBV30 and TRBJ1-4, with 9 bases matching TRBD1. The CDR3 spans 15 residues. The germline gives CDR1 GTSNPN, CDR2 SVGIG (reference sequence). The junction had 7 bases not matched to a gene; V was cut back by 2 bases and J by 6 bases. Using reference TRBV30 and TRBJ1-4 for the parts outside the CDR3, the full variable domain is SQTIHQWPATLVQPVGSPLSLECTVEGTSNPNLYWYRQAAGRGLQLLFYSVGIGQISSEVPQNLSASRPQDRQFILSSKKLLLSDSGFYLCAWSRRDREDEKLFFGSGTQLSVL.

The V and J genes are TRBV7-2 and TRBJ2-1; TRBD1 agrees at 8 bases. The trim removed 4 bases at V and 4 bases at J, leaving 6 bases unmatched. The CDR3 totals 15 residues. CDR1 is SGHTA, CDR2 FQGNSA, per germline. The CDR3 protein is CASSSQGALYNEQFF. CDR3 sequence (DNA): TGTGCCAGCAGCTCCCAGGGGGCACTTTACAATGAGCAGTTCTTC.

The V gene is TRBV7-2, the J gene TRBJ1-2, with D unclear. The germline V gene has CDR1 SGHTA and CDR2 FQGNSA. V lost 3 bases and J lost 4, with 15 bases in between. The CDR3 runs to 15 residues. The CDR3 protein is CASSFHELSTYGYTF. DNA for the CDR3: TGTGCCAGCAGCTTCCACGAACTATCTACCTATGGCTACACCTTC.

The CDR3 region is CASSYAGLLSSYEQYF. The CDR3 DNA reads TGTGCCAGCAGTTACGCTGGGCTGCTGAGCTCCTACGAGCAGTACTTC. The chain combines TRBV6-6 with TRBJ2-7; D call uncertain. Germline V gene data show CDR1 as MNHNY and CDR2 as SVGAGI (reference sequence). V was cut by 2 bases and J by 0 bases, with 14 bases left in between. The CDR3 has 16 amino acids.

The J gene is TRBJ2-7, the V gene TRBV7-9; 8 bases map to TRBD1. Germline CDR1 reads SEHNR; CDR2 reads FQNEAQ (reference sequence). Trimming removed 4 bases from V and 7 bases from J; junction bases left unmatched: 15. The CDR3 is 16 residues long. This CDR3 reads CASSYGAGTGAREQYF. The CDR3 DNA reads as TGTGCCAGCAGCTACGGGGCAGGGACAGGAGCTAGGGAGCAGTACTTC.

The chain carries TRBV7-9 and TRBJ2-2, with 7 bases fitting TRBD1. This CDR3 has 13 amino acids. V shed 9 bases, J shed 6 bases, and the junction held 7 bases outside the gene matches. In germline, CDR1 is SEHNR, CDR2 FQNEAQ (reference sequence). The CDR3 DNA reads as TGTGCCAGTTATCCCGGACAGGCCGGGGAGCTGTTTTTT. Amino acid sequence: CASYPGQAGELFF.

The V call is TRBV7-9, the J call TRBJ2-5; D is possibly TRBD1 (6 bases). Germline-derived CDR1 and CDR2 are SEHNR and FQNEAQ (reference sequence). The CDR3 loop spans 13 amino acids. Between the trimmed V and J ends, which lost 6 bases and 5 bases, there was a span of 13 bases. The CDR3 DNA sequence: TGTGCCAGCAGTCGTGGGGGCTGGGAGACCCAGTACTTC. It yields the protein CASSRGGWETQYF.